This is a list of T cell receptor beta chains from one sample in a study of blood T cell repertoires in COVID-19. Assay used: immunoSEQ multiplex PCR; TCRdb lists only in-frame clones, some missing. This table has a few hundred thousand clones, approximately 93% appearing once. The sample consisted of PBMCs or T cells enriched from blood (not recorded which). All receptors derive from a middle-aged woman who had been exposed to COVID-19. CDR3s include the opening cysteine and the closing phenylalanine or tryptophan. The D gene is left open where the match is weak. Clone size, where shown, is once, few, many, or a class for clones that have expanded.

CDR3 DNA: TGTGCCAGCAGCGCTTCTAGAGACGAGCAGTTCTTC
CDR3 protein: CASSASRDEQFF
V gene: TRBV7-3
clone size: NA
J gene: TRBJ2-1
D gene: NA

CDR3 DNA: TGTGCCACTAGGGACAGACTAGCGGGGGGGAGGGAGACCCAGTACTTC
CDR3 protein: CATRDRLAGGRETQYF
V gene: TRBV28
clone size: NA
J gene: TRBJ2-5
D gene: TRBD2

CDR3 DNA: TGTGCCAGCAGCCCGAGTACAAAACAGGGGAGCACTGAAGCTTTCTTT
CDR3 protein: CASSPSTKQGSTEAFF
V gene: TRBV5-4
clone size: NA
J gene: TRBJ1-1
D gene: TRBD1

CDR3 DNA: TGTGCCAGCAGCTTGCTCAACTCCGCGGGCTACACCTTC
CDR3 protein: CASSLLNSAGYTF
V gene: TRBV11-2
clone size: NA
J gene: TRBJ1-2
D gene: NA

CDR3 DNA: TGTGCCAGCAGCCAAGAATTAGACAGAATCTCCTACGAGCAGTACTTC
CDR3 protein: CASSQELDRISYEQYF
V gene: TRBV3-1/TRBV3-2
clone size: NA
J gene: TRBJ2-7
D gene: NA

CDR3 DNA: TGTGCCAGCAGCCCCCAGGCAGATTCGGCGCAGCCCCAGCATTTT
CDR3 protein: CASSPQADSAQPQHF
V gene: TRBV7-2
clone size: NA
J gene: TRBJ1-5
D gene: NA

CDR3 DNA: TGTGCCAGCTCACTTGGGGGGGCCAGCACTGAAGCTTTCTTT
CDR3 protein: CASSLGGASTEAFF
V gene: TRBV18
clone size: NA
J gene: TRBJ1-1
D gene: NA

CDR3 DNA: TGTGCCAGTAGTATTCGGCAGGGGCCCCAAGAGACCCAGTACTTC
CDR3 protein: CASSIRQGPQETQYF
V gene: TRBV19
clone size: NA
J gene: TRBJ2-5
D gene: NA

CDR3 DNA: TGTGCCTGGAGTCGACAGGGTTCTTTCTCTGGAAACACCATATATTTT
CDR3 protein: CAWSRQGSFSGNTIYF
V gene: TRBV30
clone size: NA
J gene: TRBJ1-3
D gene: TRBD1

CDR3 DNA: TGTGCCAGCAGCCGCGGGGGGAAAGAGACCCAGTACTTC
CDR3 protein: CASSRGGKETQYF
V gene: TRBV7-9
clone size: NA
J gene: TRBJ2-5
D gene: TRBD2

CDR3 DNA: TGTGCCTGGAGTGTAGGGGGTCGTAGCAATCAGCCCCAGCATTTT
CDR3 protein: CAWSVGGRSNQPQHF
V gene: TRBV30
clone size: once
J gene: TRBJ1-5
D gene: NA

CDR3 DNA: TGTGCCATCCGGAGGCAGGCGGGTTCACCCCTCCACTTT
CDR3 protein: CAIRRQAGSPLHF
V gene: TRBV10-3
clone size: once
J gene: TRBJ1-6
D gene: NA

CDR3 DNA: TGTGCCAGTAGTATAATCGGCCCGGACAGAGGAAGGACTGAAGCTTTCTTT
CDR3 protein: CASSIIGPDRGRTEAFF
V gene: TRBV19
clone size: once
J gene: TRBJ1-1
D gene: NA

CDR3 DNA: TGTGCCAGCAGGCCGGGACAGGGGACTGGCTACACCTTC
CDR3 protein: CASRPGQGTGYTF
V gene: TRBV12-3/TRBV12-4
clone size: once
J gene: TRBJ1-2
D gene: TRBD1

CDR3 DNA: TGTGCCAGCTCACGGATAAACCGGGACAGGGGGATGAACACCATATATTTT
CDR3 protein: CASSRINRDRGMNTIYF
V gene: TRBV18
clone size: NA
J gene: TRBJ1-3
D gene: TRBD1

CDR3 DNA: TGTGCCAGCAGCTTTGGCAGGGAGGGCGAGCAGTACTTC
CDR3 protein: CASSFGREGEQYF
V gene: TRBV7-2
clone size: NA
J gene: TRBJ2-7
D gene: TRBD2

CDR3 DNA: TGTGCCAGTAGTAGAACTAGCGGGATGACCTACAATGAGCAGTTCTTC
CDR3 protein: CASSRTSGMTYNEQFF
V gene: TRBV19
clone size: NA
J gene: TRBJ2-1
D gene: TRBD2

CDR3 DNA: TGTGCCAGCAGTTTATCCCGCAACAGGGGGACTAACTATGGCTACACCTTC
CDR3 protein: CASSLSRNRGTNYGYTF
V gene: TRBV27
clone size: NA
J gene: TRBJ1-2
D gene: TRBD1

CDR3 DNA: TGTGCCAGCAGCTTGGCCGGGCGGGTGAACACTGAAGCTTTCTTT
CDR3 protein: CASSLAGRVNTEAFF
V gene: TRBV5-4
clone size: NA
J gene: TRBJ1-1
D gene: NA

CDR3 DNA: TGTGCCAGCTCCATGGGGCGAACTGAAGCTTTCTTT
CDR3 protein: CASSMGRTEAFF
V gene: TRBV11-3
clone size: NA
J gene: TRBJ1-1
D gene: NA

CDR3 DNA: TGTGCCAGCAGCTTGGACAGGGGGGGCGGTGAAGCTTTCTTT
CDR3 protein: CASSLDRGGGEAFF
V gene: TRBV5-6
clone size: NA
J gene: TRBJ1-1
D gene: TRBD1

CDR3 DNA: TGTGCCATCAGTGAGGGGACACGGGGTAGGCCCAATCAGCCCCAGCATTTT
CDR3 protein: CAISEGTRGRPNQPQHF
V gene: TRBV10-3
clone size: NA
J gene: TRBJ1-5
D gene: NA